Shown below are 18 T cell receptor beta chains from a single sample sequenced in a study of T-cell memory formation after mild COVID-19. A single record per CDR3 protein comes from TCRdb applying MiXCR to the 5' RACE reads. The sample lists 450,000 or so distinct CDR3 sequences; around 20% were seen once. Input material: PBMCs or a T cell subset sorted from them (not recorded which). These receptors all come from an adult woman who had mild COVID-19 (a few samples of this study predate the infection). Cell type and time point are not known.

V usage is TRBV30 and J usage is TRBJ2-5; 13 bases are a match to TRBD2. CDR1 is GTSNPN, CDR2 SVGIG, per germline (reference sequence). The CDR3 totals 14 residues. Trimming removed 5 bases from V and 5 bases from J; junction bases left unmatched: 5. The CDR3 region has the DNA TGTGCCTGGTCGCCGGGACTAGCGGGGGAGACCCAGTACTTC. Translated, it gives CAWSPGLAGETQYF.

The chain employs TRBV3-2 and TRBJ1-1. TRBV3-2 is tagged as a pseudogene. The CDR3 totals 11 residues. CDR3: CASSQRPEAFF. Written as DNA, the CDR3 is TGTGCCAGCAGCCAGAGGCCCGAAGCTTTCTTT.

The V gene is TRBV5-1, the J gene TRBJ2-5; D perhaps matches TRBD1 (5 bases). The germline V gene has CDR1 SGHRS and CDR2 YFSETQ. Between the trimmed V and J ends, which lost 0 bases and 3 bases, there was a span of 15 bases. The CDR3 is made up of 16 amino acids. CDR3 nucleotide sequence: TGCGCCAGCAGCTTGGAAAGTAGGGGATTCGAAGAGACCCAGTACTTC. It specifies CASSLESRGFEETQYF.

The chain employs TRBV12-3 or TRBV12-4 and TRBJ1-2; D is uncertain. The length of the CDR3 is 13 residues. V was trimmed by 4 bases and J by 4 bases, leaving 10 bases between them. The CDR3: CASSSVLTYGYTF. The CDR3 DNA sequence: TGTGCCAGCAGTTCGGTCCTGACCTATGGCTACACCTTC.

This clonotype was observed a handful of times. J is TRBJ2-1 and V is TRBV10-3; possible D gene TRBD1, 5 bases. CDR3 length: 13 amino acids. The V end lost 3 bases, the J end lost 7 bases, and 10 bases lay between the germline ends. The germline V gene encodes CDR1 ENHRY and CDR2 SYGVKD. CDR3 sequence (DNA): TGTGCCATCAGTGACAAAGGGGTTAATGAGCAGTTCTTC. This gives the protein CAISDKGVNEQFF.

Only a few counts were recorded for this clonotype. The chain combines TRBV27 with TRBJ1-1; no reliable D call. V was pared by 8 bases and J by 7 bases, with 14 bases between. Per the germline V gene, CDR1 is MNHEY and CDR2 is SMNVEV (reference sequence). The CDR3 totals 12 residues. In DNA, the CDR3 is TGTGCCAGCCGCCGTGAACGGGGTGAAGCTTTCTTT. Translating it yields CASRRERGEAFF.

This clonotype was detected a few times. This rearrangement joins TRBV7-3 to TRBJ2-1; D uncertain. V was clipped by 5 bases and J by 3 bases, with 11 bases between them. Germline loops: CDR1 SGHTA, CDR2 FQGTGA. The CDR3 is made up of 14 amino acids. CDR3 nucleotide sequence: TGTGCCAGCAGCCCTACAGCAAACTACAATGAGCAGTTCTTC. Its translation: CASSPTANYNEQFF.

The chain combines TRBV20-1 with TRBJ1-1; tentatively, D is TRBD1 (5 bases). Germline CDR1 DFQATT, CDR2 SNEGSKA (reference sequence). CDR3 size: 12 residues. This CDR3 reads CRLLSGGTEAFF. In DNA form, the CDR3 reads TGCAGACTCTTAAGCGGGGGCACTGAAGCTTTCTTT.

This clonotype occurred many times. This rearrangement joins TRBV3-1 to TRBJ1-2; D is undetermined. CDR1 is LGHDT and CDR2 is YNNKEL in the germline V gene (reference sequence). V gave up 4 bases and J gave up 3 bases, with 12 bases separating them. There are 14 residues in the CDR3. For the CDR3, the DNA is TGTGCCAGCAGCCTTGGACCCCCAGACTATGGCTACACCTTC. This gives the protein CASSLGPPDYGYTF.

This clonotype was seen more than once but under ten times. The chain has TRBV2 and TRBJ2-3, with TRBD1 matching over 10 bases. V shed 4 bases, J shed 4 bases, and the junction held 5 bases outside the gene matches. This CDR3 region has 15 residues. Germline CDR1 and CDR2: SNHLY and FYNNEI. The CDR3 nucleotides read TGTGCCAGCAGTGGACAGGGGGCCTCGGCAGATACGCAGTATTTT. This gives the protein CASSGQGASADTQYF. The full variable domain, completed using reference TRBV2 and TRBJ2-3, is EPEVTQTPSHQVTQMGQEVILRCVPISNHLYFYWYRQILGQKVEFLVSFYNNEISEKSEIFDDQFSVERPDGSNFTLKIRSTKLEDSAMYFCASSGQGASADTQYFGPGTRLTVL.

J is TRBJ1-6 and V is TRBV5-6; no reliable D call. The CDR3 totals 15 residues. Germline CDR1 and CDR2: SGHDT and YYEEEE. With 0 bases removed from V and 6 bases from J, the gap between germline ends came to 10 bases. CDR3 amino acids: CASSLAFPGNSPLHF. DNA for the CDR3: TGTGCCAGCAGCTTGGCGTTCCCCGGTAATTCACCCCTCCACTTT. The whole variable domain, filled in from reference TRBV5-6 and TRBJ1-6, reads DAGVTQSPTHLIKTRGQQVTLRCSPKSGHDTVSWYQQALGQGPQFIFQYYEEEERQRGNFPDRFSGHQFPNYSSELNVNALLLGDSALYLCASSLAFPGNSPLHFGNGTRLTVT.

This clonotype was counted at least ten times. The chain is built from TRBV7-6 and TRBJ2-3; D is ambiguous. V lost 5 bases and J 4 bases, leaving 10 bases between the germline ends. The CDR3 sequence is 13 residues long. The V gene's germline CDR1 is SGHVS and CDR2 FNYEAQ. The CDR3: CASSLGVSDTQYF. DNA for the CDR3: TGTGCCAGCAGCCTTGGGGTGTCAGATACGCAGTATTTT.

The sample holds many counts of this clonotype. The V gene is TRBV5-1, the J gene TRBJ1-4, with D perhaps matching TRBD1 (6 bases). Trimming left V 4 bases short and J 6 bases short, with 10 bases between. The germline CDR1 and CDR2 sequences are SGHRS and YFSETQ. The CDR3 totals 13 residues. This CDR3 is CASSTRTDEKLFF. DNA of the CDR3: TGCGCCAGCAGCACCAGGACAGATGAAAAACTGTTTTTT. The whole variable domain, filled in from reference TRBV5-1 and TRBJ1-4, reads KAGVTQTPRYLIKTRGQQVTLSCSPISGHRSVSWYQQTPGQGLQFLFEYFSETQRNKGNFPGRFSGRQFSNSRSEMNVSTLELGDSALYLCASSTRTDEKLFFGSGTQLSVL.

This clonotype was seen only a few times. This rearrangement joins TRBV12-3 or TRBV12-4 to TRBJ2-1; 8 bases agree with TRBD1. The CDR3 is 15 amino acids. V dropped 7 bases and J dropped 2; count of bases not matched to a gene: 7. CDR3 DNA sequence: TGTGCCAGCACCCCCCAGGGGGCCCCCTACAATGAGCAGTTCTTC. Translating gives CASTPQGAPYNEQFF.

V and J are TRBV30 and TRBJ1-5, with D unresolved. Deletions cut 1 base from V and 4 bases from J, with 8 bases between. The length of the CDR3 is 13 residues. Germline CDR1 and CDR2: GTSNPN and SVGIG (reference sequence). The CDR3 sequence: CAWSGGDNQPQHF. The CDR3, as DNA: TGTGCCTGGAGTGGTGGAGATAATCAGCCCCAGCATTTT.

This clonotype was seen a few times. The chain employs TRBV2 and TRBJ2-3, with 12 bases matching TRBD2. Per the germline V gene, CDR1 is SNHLY and CDR2 is FYNNEI. V lost 6 bases and J lost 2; bases outside the gene matches: 6. This CDR3 contains 16 residues. CDR3 coding DNA: TGTGCCAGCAGGATCCGGACTAGCGGGGCCACAGATACGCAGTATTTT. It specifies CASRIRTSGATDTQYF. Together with reference TRBV2 and TRBJ2-3, the CDR3 gives the full variable domain: EPEVTQTPSHQVTQMGQEVILRCVPISNHLYFYWYRQILGQKVEFLVSFYNNEISEKSEIFDDQFSVERPDGSNFTLKIRSTKLEDSAMYFCASRIRTSGATDTQYFGPGTRLTVL.

This clonotype was picked up a small number of times. This rearrangement joins TRBV7-3 to TRBJ2-3; TRBD2 matches 13 bases. V lost 3 bases to trimming and J lost 4 bases; unmatched junction nucleotides: 4. The V gene's germline CDR1 is SGHTA and CDR2 FQGTGA. The length of the CDR3 is 16 residues. Here the CDR3 reads CASSFTSGGAPDTQYF. In DNA form, the CDR3 reads TGTGCCAGCAGCTTTACTAGCGGGGGGGCGCCAGATACGCAGTATTTT.

This clonotype occurred a few times. The chain carries TRBV2 and TRBJ1-1; 9 bases are shared with TRBD1. Germline V lookup: CDR1 SNHLY, CDR2 FYNNEI. Trimming took 4 bases from V and 11 from J; bases not matched to a gene: 5. CDR3 length: 12 amino acids. The DNA for the CDR3 is TGTGCCAGCAGTGTCGGGGACAGGGCTGCTTTCTTT. It yields the protein CASSVGDRAAFF. The full variable domain, its missing parts supplied by reference TRBV2 and TRBJ1-1, is EPEVTQTPSHQVTQMGQEVILRCVPISNHLYFYWYRQILGQKVEFLVSFYNNEISEKSEIFDDQFSVERPDGSNFTLKIRSTKLEDSAMYFCASSVGDRAAFFGQGTRLTVV.